A selection of T cell receptor beta chains follows, all from one sample in a study of cytomegalovirus exposure and HLA in healthy donors. The method was immunoSEQ multiplex PCR; TCRdb's version includes in-frame clones alone and lacks a portion of them. The repertoire table contains 100,000 to 150,000 clones. The source material was PBMCs. The receptors here all came from a young man in good health and CMV-seronegative. CDR3s include the opening cysteine and the closing phenylalanine or tryptophan. The order of the fields is V gene, D gene, J gene, CDR3 protein, CDR3 DNA. A D gene is named only where the DNA matches it firmly.

TRBV7-9	.	TRBJ1-2	CASSLRGDGYGYTF	TGTGCCAGCAGCTTACGGGGGGATGGCTATGGCTACACCTTC
TRBV5-8	TRBD1	TRBJ1-2	CASSPKQGSHYGYTF	TGTGCCAGCAGCCCTAAACAGGGGAGTCACTATGGCTACACCTTC
TRBV7-9	.	TRBJ2-5	CASSLATKGQTQYF	TGTGCCAGCAGCTTAGCCACGAAGGGGCAGACCCAGTACTTC
TRBV11-2	.	TRBJ2-3	CASSSRDWVDTQYF	TGTGCCAGCAGCTCCCGGGACTGGGTAGATACGCAGTATTTT
TRBV5-8	TRBD2	TRBJ2-2	CASSPGLAGNTGELFF	TGTGCCAGCAGCCCGGGACTAGCGGGAAACACCGGGGAGCTGTTTTTT
TRBV5-6	TRBD2	TRBJ2-5	CASSVGTSGGTLQETQYF	TGTGCCAGCAGCGTCGGGACTAGCGGGGGGACCCTCCAAGAGACCCAGTACTTC
TRBV4-3	.	TRBJ2-7	CASSQESGWGYEQYF	TGCGCCAGCAGCCAAGAAAGCGGTTGGGGTTACGAGCAGTACTTC
TRBV9	TRBD1	TRBJ1-4	CASSERQGDEKLFF	TGTGCCAGCAGCGAACGACAGGGGGATGAAAAACTGTTTTTT
TRBV28	TRBD2	TRBJ2-7	CASRLAGSDEQYF	TGTGCCAGCAGACTAGCGGGCTCGGACGAGCAGTACTTC
TRBV19	.	TRBJ1-1	CASSISRVVAAFF	TGTGCCAGTAGTATTTCTCGCGTCGTCGCGGCTTTCTTT
TRBV5-6	TRBD1	TRBJ2-1	CASSTVRDRFQNEQFF	TGTGCCAGCAGCACAGTCCGGGACAGATTTCAGAATGAGCAGTTCTTC
TRBV5-8	TRBD1	TRBJ1-1	CASSFGDRVNTEAFF	TGTGCCAGCAGCTTTGGGGACAGAGTGAACACTGAAGCTTTCTTT
TRBV4-1	TRBD1	TRBJ2-1	CASSGQGASYNEQFF	TGCGCCAGCAGCGGACAGGGGGCTTCTTATAATGAGCAGTTCTTC
TRBV29-1	TRBD1	TRBJ2-7	CSVRTGGDHEQYF	TGCAGCGTTCGGACAGGGGGCGACCACGAGCAGTACTTC
TRBV9	TRBD1	TRBJ2-5	CASSVRDSLWETQYF	TGTGCCAGCAGCGTTCGGGACAGCCTATGGGAGACCCAGTACTTC
TRBV27	.	TRBJ2-7	CASRYTGSYEQYF	TGTGCCAGCAGATATACGGGCTCCTACGAGCAGTACTTC
TRBV9	.	TRBJ2-7	CASSGTSRGCEQYF	TGTGCCAGCAGCGGAACCAGCAGGGGCTGCGAGCAGTACTTC
TRBV9	.	TRBJ1-5	CASSVDSGPQHF	TGTGCCAGCAGCGTTGACTCGGGGCCCCAGCATTTT
TRBV10-3	.	TRBJ2-7	CAISESNTGSSYEQYF	TGTGCCATCAGTGAGTCGAATACGGGTAGCTCCTACGAGCAGTACTTC
TRBV27	TRBD1	TRBJ2-5	CASKRTGGWGLSNQETQYF	TGTGCCAGCAAGCGAACAGGGGGATGGGGCCTCAGCAACCAAGAGACCCAGTACTTC